The 3 T cell receptor beta chains in this list originate from one sample, sequenced in a study of siplizumab effects on memory and regulatory T cells. Data came from immunoSEQ multiplex PCR; TCRdb stores just in-frame clones and leaves some out. The repertoire consists of under 70,000 clones, with around 79% occurring once and the leading ten covering approximately 0.38%. Sequencing was carried out using memory CD4+ T cells sorted from blood. Receptor source: a human donor in good health.

This clone was seen only once. The gene calls are TRBV7-2 and TRBJ2-2; D might be TRBD2 (6 bases). The CDR3 is made up of 13 amino acids. Trimming shortened V by 4 bases and J by 6 bases, and 9 bases separated the two germline ends. Germline values: CDR1 SGHTA, CDR2 FQGNSA. In DNA, the CDR3 is TGTGCCAGCAGCTACCGGGGGTCCGGGGAGCTGTTTTTT. It encodes CASSYRGSGELFF.

The sample holds one count of this clone. The V and J genes are TRBV19 and TRBJ1-4; no firm D call. V was shortened by 7 bases and J by 2 bases, with 11 bases between the two germline ends. The CDR3 sequence is 14 residues long. Germline CDR1 reads LNHDA; CDR2 reads SQIVND (reference sequence). The CDR3 sequence is CASIPPGTNEKLFF. For the CDR3, the DNA is TGTGCCAGTATCCCCCCCGGGACTAATGAAAAACTGTTTTTT.

The chain joins TRBV4-1 to TRBJ2-1; 9 positions match TRBD1. V lost 3 bases and J lost 8; bases outside the gene matches: 8. CDR3 length equals 15 residues. Germline assignment: CDR1 MGHRA and CDR2 YSYEKL. This CDR3 is CASSHRQGGVDEQFF. The CDR3 nucleotides read TGCGCCAGCAGCCACCGACAGGGGGGAGTTGATGAGCAGTTCTTC.